Only a few counts were recorded for the clone carrying this TCR beta chain. Its target is unknown. The sample comes from a study of T cell repertoires in cytomegalovirus infection. Study in general: Signatures in public TCR beta sequences pointed to both CMV infection and matching HLA type. Study conclusions and caveats: HLA-C-restricted CMV clonotypes gave the most frequent clonotype in two of eight donors. The study identified carriers of CMV plus the relevant HLA from cumulative public TCR beta family frequency.

TCRdb analysed the reads with MiXCR anew, one entry per CDR3 protein. The data show about 570,000 distinct CDR3 sequences, over 35% seen once. This specimen consisted of cultured PBMCs, obtained from culture after CMV antigen stimulation. The clonotype was recovered from a human donor in good health (CMV status not recorded). Some clones in this sample may be carry-over from other donors' samples.

The CDR3, as DNA: TGTGCCAGCAGCATCGGGACAGGCTATGAAAAACTGTTTTTT. This encodes CASSIGTGYEKLFF. The chain links TRBV7-6 to TRBJ1-4; 8 bases align to TRBD1. V shed 5 bases, J shed 6 bases, and the junction held 5 bases outside the gene matches. This CDR3 region has 14 residues. Germline V CDR1 and CDR2: SGHVS, FNYEAQ.